At least ten counts were recorded for the clone carrying this T cell receptor beta chain. V gave up 4 bases and J gave up 0 bases, with 8 bases separating them. The CDR3 has 13 residues. CDR1 SGHRS and CDR2 YFSETQ come from the germline V gene. TCRdb re-called the RT-PCR reads with MiXCR, one entry per CDR3 protein. The table shows 550,000 to 750,000 distinct CDR3 sequences, with 11% to 15% occurring only once. This receptor was identified in a female donor in good health, serving as a healthy control. Sequences were obtained from memory CD4+ T cells from blood. The chain couples TRBV5-1 to TRBJ2-7; D unclear. Here the CDR3 DNA reads TGCGCCAGCAGCCCCCGGGCCTCCTACGAGCAGTACTTC. Protein: CASSPRASYEQYF.